This T cell receptor (beta chain) stems from a study of post-analysis software for immune sequencing data. Points from the study as a whole: Higher frequency in patients than in controls was seen for roughly five TRBV segments, with TRBV5-6, TRBV5-1 and TRBV20-1 among them.

Comments on this clonotype: Its antigen remains unidentified.

CDR1 and CDR2 from the germline V gene are DFQATT and SNEGSKA (reference sequence). Trimming took 3 bases from V and 11 from J; bases not matched to a gene: 6. The CDR3 spans 14 residues. Libraries were made from TCR beta cDNA, and they carried unique molecular identifiers. One entry per CDR3 protein results from TCRdb running MiXCR on the PCR reads. Seen here are roughly 700,000 distinct CDR3 sequences, roughly 30% observed once, and the top ten hold approximately 0.55%. The gene calls are TRBV20-1 and TRBJ2-3; 15 nucleotides line up with TRBD2. This receptor was taken from a girl aged 10 to 17 with multiple sclerosis. Sequencing was done on a sample of blood. In DNA, the CDR3 is TGCAGTGCTAGGGGAGGACTAGCGGGGGGGCGGCAGTATTTT. It translates to CSARGGLAGGRQYF.